One and the same sample provided the 6 T cell receptor beta chains below, sequenced in a study of T-cell reconstitution after alpha-beta-depleted transplantation in children. A library of TCRbeta sequences, prepared with unique molecular identifiers, was generated. TCRdb independently ran MiXCR on the PCR reads; one entry per CDR3 protein. The repertoire includes hundreds of thousands of distinct CDR3 sequences, around 13% of them detected once, and around 0.76% sits in the top ten. Sequenced material: PBMCs, taken before TCRalphabeta/CD19-depleted stem cell transplant. All receptors derive from a girl aged 2 to 9 with congenital amegakaryocytic thrombocytopenia, due to receive a stem cell transplant.

This clonotype was counted only a few times. V gene TRBV12-3 or TRBV12-4 combines with J gene TRBJ2-7; D is ambiguous. The CDR3 is 11 amino acids. Trimming shortened V by 3 bases and J by 7 bases, and 7 bases separated the two germline ends. For the CDR3, the DNA is TGTGCCAGCAGTTTTAAGGGAGAGCAGTACTTC. Protein product: CASSFKGEQYF.

This clonotype has a handful of counts. This chain links TRBV2 with TRBJ1-4, with a possible D match to TRBD1 (6 bases). V was pared by 7 bases and J by 7 bases, with 16 bases between. Per the germline V gene, CDR1 is SNHLY and CDR2 is FYNNEI. The CDR3 runs to 14 residues. The chain's CDR3 is CASNTGKSIEKLFF. Here the CDR3 DNA reads TGTGCCAGCAATACAGGGAAGTCGATTGAAAAACTGTTTTTT.

This clonotype was counted many times. This chain joins TRBV24-1 and TRBJ2-3; D unclear. The length of the CDR3 is 16 residues. The V and J ends lost 1 base and 4 bases respectively, with 14 bases between them. The germline V gene encodes CDR1 KGHDR and CDR2 SFDVKD. The CDR3: CATSDFSLPGADTQYF. DNA for the CDR3: TGTGCCACCAGTGATTTCTCCCTCCCGGGCGCAGATACGCAGTATTTT.

This clonotype has more than one count but fewer than ten. J is TRBJ2-3 and V is TRBV9; tentatively, D is TRBD2 (6 bases). V gave up 3 bases and J gave up 2 bases, with 13 bases separating them. Germline CDR1 is SGDLS and CDR2 is YYNGEE. The CDR3 is made up of 15 amino acids. The CDR3 DNA reads TGTGCCAGCAGCGCATGGGGCGGGATCACAGATACGCAGTATTTT. Residues: CASSAWGGITDTQYF. Supplemented by reference TRBV9 and TRBJ2-3, the full variable domain reads DSGVTQTPKHLITATGQRVTLRCSPRSGDLSVYWYQQSLDQGLQFLIQYYNGEERAKGNILERFSAQQFPDLHSELNLSSLELGDSALYFCASSAWGGITDTQYFGPGTRLTVL.

There are a few counts of this clonotype. The chain employs TRBV11-1 and TRBJ2-7; TRBD2 matches at 9 bases. The CDR3 is made up of 14 amino acids. The J segment lost 5 bases and the V segment lost 5 bases, leaving 7 bases of the junction unmatched. Germline-derived CDR1 and CDR2 are SGHAT and FQDESV (reference sequence). The CDR3: CASSGTSIPNEQYF. The CDR3 DNA reads TGTGCCAGCAGCGGGACTAGCATCCCTAACGAGCAGTACTTC.

This clonotype was counted ten times or more. J is TRBJ2-5 and V is TRBV18; unclear D gene. This CDR3 is built from 13 residues. Deletions cut 3 bases from V and 2 bases from J, with 7 bases between. Germline CDR1 is KGHSH and CDR2 is LQKENI. The CDR3 spells CASSPGSQETQYF. CDR3 nucleotide sequence: TGTGCCAGCTCACCTGGGTCGCAAGAGACCCAGTACTTC.